These T cell receptor beta chains were read from a single sample in a study of cytomegalovirus exposure and HLA in healthy donors. Here immunoSEQ multiplex PCR was the method, and the copy in TCRdb shows in-frame clones only, minus some. The table lists fewer than 250,000 clones, roughly 84% of them singletons. The sequenced sample consisted of PBMCs. These receptors originate from a woman younger than 30 in good health and CMV-seropositive. The CDR3 runs from the conserved cysteine through the conserved F or W. A D gene is named only where the DNA matches it firmly. Clone size is not always given. Where it is, it says once, few, many or a class for expanded clones.

NA	NA	TRBV5-5	TRBJ1-2	CASSPHRQRGGSYTF	TGTGCCAGCAGCCCCCACCGACAGCGTGGTGGAAGCTACACCTTC
NA	NA	TRBV25-1	TRBJ1-5	CASSTTVDQPQHF	TGTGCCAGCAGCACGACAGTAGATCAGCCCCAGCATTTT
NA	TRBD1	TRBV2	TRBJ1-1	CASSGQGERGPEAFF	TGTGCCAGCAGTGGGCAGGGGGAACGCGGCCCTGAAGCTTTCTTT
NA	TRBD1	TRBV28	TRBJ1-1	CASSAADRGFEAFF	TGTGCCAGCAGCGCCGCTGACAGGGGGTTCGAAGCTTTCTTT
NA	NA	TRBV27	TRBJ2-7	CASSYGGRGIPPLF	TGTGCCAGCAGTTATGGGGGGAGGGGGATCCCCCCCCTCTTC
once	TRBD1	TRBV7-9	TRBJ2-7	CASGNMGQGFDEQYF	TGTGCCAGCGGAAACATGGGACAGGGGTTTGACGAGCAGTACTTC
many	NA	TRBV7-9	TRBJ1-5	CASSFHEGGNQPQHF	TGTGCCAGCAGCTTTCATGAGGGGGGCAATCAGCCCCAGCATTTT
NA	NA	TRBV5-6	TRBJ1-5	CASSKRVGGLPSNQPQHF	TGTGCCAGCAGCAAAAGAGTCGGGGGTCTGCCTAGCAATCAGCCCCAGCATTTT
few	TRBD1	TRBV25-1	TRBJ1-5	CASSEDGQGEHQPQHF	TGTGCCAGCAGTGAAGACGGACAGGGGGAACATCAGCCCCAGCATTTT
NA	TRBD2	TRBV27	TRBJ2-7	CASKTGTSGSYEQYF	TGTGCCAGCAAAACCGGGACTAGCGGGAGCTACGAGCAGTACTTC
NA	NA	TRBV6-1	TRBJ1-1	CASSEYGLKPEAFF	TGTGCCAGCAGTGAATACGGGTTGAAGCCTGAAGCTTTCTTT
NA	NA	TRBV28	TRBJ2-3	CASDYRTSHYTDTQYF	TGTGCCAGCGATTACCGGACTTCACATTACACAGATACGCAGTATTTT
few	NA	TRBV2	TRBJ1-5	CASVGGWDQPQHF	TGTGCCAGCGTCGGGGGATGGGATCAGCCCCAGCATTTT
NA	NA	TRBV5-1	TRBJ2-7	CASSTSTGEQYF	TGCGCCAGCAGCACCTCAACGGGAGAGCAGTACTTC
NA	NA	TRBV29-1	TRBJ1-3	CSVVPVQGSGNTIYF	TGCAGCGTTGTCCCAGTCCAGGGATCTGGAAACACCATATATTTT
once	TRBD1	TRBV5-1	TRBJ1-5	CASSRTGSGNQPQHF	TGCGCCAGCAGCAGGACAGGGAGTGGCAATCAGCCCCAGCATTTT
NA	NA	TRBV4-1	TRBJ1-2	CASSQAFGVPNYGYTF	TGCGCCAGCAGCCAAGCTTTCGGAGTTCCTAACTATGGCTACACCTTC
NA	TRBD2	TRBV15	TRBJ2-2	CATSREAGDTGELFF	TGTGCCACCAGCAGAGAGGCGGGGGACACCGGGGAGCTGTTTTTT
NA	TRBD1	TRBV27	TRBJ1-1	CASSRPRTGGFTEAFF	TGTGCCAGCAGCCGGCCCCGGACAGGGGGCTTCACTGAAGCTTTCTTT
NA	NA	TRBV6-5	TRBJ1-5	CASGYRVGSNQPQHF	TGTGCCAGCGGCTACAGGGTAGGAAGCAATCAGCCCCAGCATTTT
few	TRBD1	TRBV4-1	TRBJ1-2	CASSLETGVYGYTF	TGCGCCAGCAGCCTAGAGACAGGGGTCTATGGCTACACCTTC
NA	NA	TRBV7-3	TRBJ2-1	CASSFGGSYNEQFF	TGTGCCAGCAGCTTCGGCGGTTCCTACAATGAGCAGTTCTTC
NA	NA	TRBV14	TRBJ2-3	CASSQMSSSTDTQYF	TGTGCCAGCAGCCAAATGTCCTCTAGCACAGATACGCAGTATTTT
few	NA	TRBV27	TRBJ1-4	CASSFNGLNEKLFF	TGTGCCAGCAGTTTTAATGGACTAAATGAAAAACTGTTTTTT
NA	NA	TRBV27	TRBJ2-5	CASSTGETQYF	TGTGCCAGCAGTACTGGAGAGACCCAGTACTTC
few	TRBD1	TRBV27	TRBJ1-2	CASSTHQGAWGYTF	TGTGCCAGCAGTACACACCAGGGGGCTTGGGGCTACACCTTC